Listed here are 9 T cell receptor beta chains from one sample, sequenced in a study of radiation and T cells in renal cell carcinoma. Measured with immunoSEQ multiplex PCR; TCRdb has only the in-frame clones, and not every one. The repertoire has 95,000 to 150,000 clones, roughly 80% of them found once; the top ten carry around 3%. Time point here: baseline pretreatment blood. Regarding treatment: 15 Gy SBRT to primary tumor, nephrectomy 4 weeks later. The source material was blood, sampled from a patient whose treatment included radiotherapy and nephrectomy. The receptor source for this set is an older woman with renal cell carcinoma.

The rearrangement links TRBV27 to TRBJ2-2; TRBD2 matches at 8 bases. Germline-derived CDR1 and CDR2 are MNHEY and SMNVEV (reference sequence). The J segment lost 3 bases and the V segment lost 6 bases, leaving 9 bases of the junction unmatched. This CDR3 region has 16 residues. Written as DNA, the CDR3 is TGTGCCAGCAGGACCCGGGGGGGCGCCGACACCGGGGAGCTGTTTTTT. This codes for CASRTRGGADTGELFF.

The chain couples TRBV28 to TRBJ2-7, with no clear D. Germline-derived CDR1 and CDR2 are MDHEN and SYDVKM. V was clipped by 5 bases and J by 3 bases, with 8 bases between them. The CDR3 sequence is 12 residues long. The CDR3 reads CASSRWGYEQYF. The CDR3 nucleotides read TGTGCCAGCAGTCGATGGGGCTACGAGCAGTACTTC.

Here the CDR3 reads CAISDSGTSGSYEQYF. CDR3 DNA: TGTGCCATCAGTGACTCCGGGACTAGCGGGAGCTACGAGCAGTACTTC. The chain has TRBV10-3 and TRBJ2-7; 14 bases map to TRBD2. CDR3 size: 16 residues. Unmatched junction bases numbered 4, after V lost 3 bases and J lost 3 bases. Germline V gives CDR1 ENHRY, CDR2 SYGVKD.

The chain links TRBV11-2 to TRBJ2-7; 10 nucleotides align to TRBD2. V lost 5 bases and J lost 2; bases outside the gene matches: 9. The CDR3 consists of 16 residues. The germline V gene has CDR1 SGHAT and CDR2 FQNNGV. CDR3 nucleotides: TGTGCCAGCAGCCAAATAGCGGGGGGCCCAACCTACGAGCAGTACTTC. This encodes CASSQIAGGPTYEQYF.

The chain has TRBV7-3 and TRBJ1-2; 9 positions agree with TRBD1. Trimming at V came to 1 base and at J to 4 bases, leaving 4 bases not matched to a gene. CDR1 and CDR2 from the germline V gene are SGHTA and FQGTGA. The CDR3 runs to 15 residues. The CDR3 nucleotides read TGTGCCAGCAGCTTAAAACGGGACAGGGCCTATGGCTACACCTTC. Translated: CASSLKRDRAYGYTF.

The J gene is TRBJ2-3, the V gene TRBV19, with TRBD2 as a possible D gene (6 bases). V lost 3 bases and J 6 bases, leaving 13 bases between the germline ends. Germline CDR1 reads LNHDA; CDR2 reads SQIVND (reference sequence). The CDR3 is 14 residues long. For the CDR3, the DNA is TGTGCCAGTAGTATTGGAGGGTCCGTGGATACGCAGTATTTT. Its protein product is CASSIGGSVDTQYF.

The chain carries TRBV6-6 and TRBJ1-1, with a weak D call TRBD1 (6 bases). V was shortened by 7 bases and J by 0 bases, with 12 bases between the two germline ends. Germline V lookup: CDR1 MNHNY, CDR2 SVGAGI (reference sequence). CDR3 length: 14 amino acids. DNA for the CDR3: TGTGCCAGCAAGTTAGGACAGTTGAACACTGAAGCTTTCTTT. Amino acid sequence: CASKLGQLNTEAFF.

This CDR3 reads CASSDMGPQHF. In nucleotides, the CDR3 is TGTGCCAGCAGTGATATGGGACCTCAGCATTTT. The chain is built from TRBV6-5 and TRBJ1-5; TRBD1 is a possible D gene (5 bases). Germline CDR1 and CDR2: MNHEY and SVGAGI. The CDR3 is 11 residues long. The germline V and J ends were trimmed by 5 bases and 13 bases, with 12 bases remaining between them.

V gene TRBV9 combines with J gene TRBJ2-7; no definite D call. Germline V gene sequence: CDR1 SGDLS, CDR2 YYNGEE. The V gene lost 3 bases and the J gene lost 1 base, with 11 bases spanning the gap. CDR3 length: 14 residues. The CDR3 loop reads CASSADLGSYEQYF. The CDR3 region has the DNA TGTGCCAGCAGCGCGGACCTCGGTTCCTACGAGCAGTACTTC. Supplemented by reference TRBV9 and TRBJ2-7, the full variable domain reads DSGVTQTPKHLITATGQRVTLRCSPRSGDLSVYWYQQSLDQGLQFLIQYYNGEERAKGNILERFSAQQFPDLHSELNLSSLELGDSALYFCASSADLGSYEQYFGPGTRLTVT.